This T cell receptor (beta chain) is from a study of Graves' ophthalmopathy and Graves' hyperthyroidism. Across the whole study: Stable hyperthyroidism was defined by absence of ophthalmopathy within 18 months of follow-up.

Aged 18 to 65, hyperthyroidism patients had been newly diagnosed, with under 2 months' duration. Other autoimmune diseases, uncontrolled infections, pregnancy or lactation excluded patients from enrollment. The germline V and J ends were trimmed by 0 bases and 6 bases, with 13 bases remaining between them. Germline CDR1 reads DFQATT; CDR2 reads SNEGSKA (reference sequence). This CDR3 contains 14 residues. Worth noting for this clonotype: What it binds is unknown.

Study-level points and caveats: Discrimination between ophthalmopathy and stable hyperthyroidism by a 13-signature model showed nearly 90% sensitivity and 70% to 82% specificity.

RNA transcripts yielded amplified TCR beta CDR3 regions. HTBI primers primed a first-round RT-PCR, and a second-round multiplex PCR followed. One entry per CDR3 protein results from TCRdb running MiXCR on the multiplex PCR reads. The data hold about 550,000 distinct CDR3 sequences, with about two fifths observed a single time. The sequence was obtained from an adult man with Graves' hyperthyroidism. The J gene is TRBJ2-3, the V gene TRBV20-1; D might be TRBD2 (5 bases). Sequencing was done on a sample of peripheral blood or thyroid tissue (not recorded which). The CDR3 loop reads CSARDLDQRDTQYF. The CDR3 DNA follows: TGCAGTGCTAGAGATCTGGACCAGCGGGATACGCAGTATTTT.